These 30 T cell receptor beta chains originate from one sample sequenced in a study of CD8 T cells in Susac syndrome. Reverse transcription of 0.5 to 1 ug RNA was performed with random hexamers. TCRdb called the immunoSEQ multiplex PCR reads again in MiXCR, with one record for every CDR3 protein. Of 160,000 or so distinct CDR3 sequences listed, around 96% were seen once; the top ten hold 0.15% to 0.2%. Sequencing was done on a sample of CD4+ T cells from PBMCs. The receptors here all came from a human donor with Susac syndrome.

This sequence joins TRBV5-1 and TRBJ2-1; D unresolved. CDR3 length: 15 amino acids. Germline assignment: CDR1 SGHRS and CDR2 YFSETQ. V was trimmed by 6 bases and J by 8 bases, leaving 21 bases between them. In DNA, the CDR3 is TGCGCCAGCACTAAGTTACTGCAGCCTGGGGATGAGCAGTTCTTC. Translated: CASTKLLQPGDEQFF.

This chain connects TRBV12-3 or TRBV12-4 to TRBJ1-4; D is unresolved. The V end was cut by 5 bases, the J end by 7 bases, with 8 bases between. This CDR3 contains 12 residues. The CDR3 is CASSTGGEKLFF. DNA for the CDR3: TGTGCCAGCAGTACCGGCGGTGAAAAACTGTTTTTT.

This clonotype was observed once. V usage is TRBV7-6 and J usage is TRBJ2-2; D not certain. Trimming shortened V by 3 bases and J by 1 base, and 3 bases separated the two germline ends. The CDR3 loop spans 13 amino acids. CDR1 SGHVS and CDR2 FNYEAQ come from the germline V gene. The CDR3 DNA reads TGTGCCAGCAGCTTCGGGAACACCGGGGAGCTGTTTTTT. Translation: CASSFGNTGELFF.

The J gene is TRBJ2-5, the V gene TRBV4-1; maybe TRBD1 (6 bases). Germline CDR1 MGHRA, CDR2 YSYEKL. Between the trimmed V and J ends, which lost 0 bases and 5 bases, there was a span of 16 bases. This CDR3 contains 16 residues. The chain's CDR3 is CASSQDHPGDGETQYF. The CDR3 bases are TGCGCCAGCAGCCAAGACCACCCAGGGGACGGGGAGACCCAGTACTTC.

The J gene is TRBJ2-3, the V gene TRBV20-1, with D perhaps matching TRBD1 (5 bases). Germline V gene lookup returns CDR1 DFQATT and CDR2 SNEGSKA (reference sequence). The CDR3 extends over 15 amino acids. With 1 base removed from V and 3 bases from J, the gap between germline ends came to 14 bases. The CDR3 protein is CSARGFTGRTDTQYF. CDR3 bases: TGCAGTGCTAGAGGTTTCACAGGCAGGACAGATACGCAGTATTTT.

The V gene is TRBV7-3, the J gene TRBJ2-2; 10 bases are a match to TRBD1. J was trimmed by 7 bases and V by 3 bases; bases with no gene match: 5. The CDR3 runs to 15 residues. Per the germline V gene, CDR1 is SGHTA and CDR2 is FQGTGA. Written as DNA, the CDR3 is TGTGCCAGCAGCTTGGCGACAGGGGGCATCGGGGAGCTGTTTTTT. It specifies CASSLATGGIGELFF. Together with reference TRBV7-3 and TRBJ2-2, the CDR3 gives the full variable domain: GAGVSQTPSNKVTEKGKYVELRCDPISGHTALYWYRQSLGQGPEFLIYFQGTGAADDSGLPNDRFFAVRPEGSVSTLKIQRTERGDSAVYLCASSLATGGIGELFFGEGSRLTVL.

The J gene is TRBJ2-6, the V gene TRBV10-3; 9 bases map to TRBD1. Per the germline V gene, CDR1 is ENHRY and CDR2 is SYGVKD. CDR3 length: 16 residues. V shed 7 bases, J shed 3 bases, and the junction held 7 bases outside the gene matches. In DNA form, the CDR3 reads TGTGCCATCACCCCGGGACAGGGAGTTGGGGCCAACGTCCTGACTTTC. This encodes CAITPGQGVGANVLTF.

CDR3 nucleotides: TGCAGTGCAACCAAGGGGGGGTTCAATCAGCCCCAGCATTTT. It codes for CSATKGGFNQPQHF. The chain couples TRBV20-1 to TRBJ1-5; D might be TRBD1 (6 bases). Germline V gene data show CDR1 as DFQATT and CDR2 as SNEGSKA (reference sequence). This CDR3 comprises 14 residues. V lost 6 bases and J lost 3, with 15 bases in between.

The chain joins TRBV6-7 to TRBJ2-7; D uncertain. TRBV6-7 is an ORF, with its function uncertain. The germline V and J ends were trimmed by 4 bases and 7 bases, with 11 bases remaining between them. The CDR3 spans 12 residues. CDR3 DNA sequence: TGTGCCAGCAGTTTTCAAGGGATAGAGCAGTACTTC. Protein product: CASSFQGIEQYF.

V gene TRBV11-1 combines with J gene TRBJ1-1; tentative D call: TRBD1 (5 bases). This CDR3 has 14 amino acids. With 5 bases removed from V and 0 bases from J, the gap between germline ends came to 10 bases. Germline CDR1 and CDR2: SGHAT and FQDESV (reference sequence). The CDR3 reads CASSRQLLNTEAFF. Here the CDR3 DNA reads TGTGCCAGCAGCCGACAGTTGCTGAACACTGAAGCTTTCTTT. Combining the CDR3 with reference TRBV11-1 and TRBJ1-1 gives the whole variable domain EAEVAQSPRYKITEKSQAVAFWCDPISGHATLYWYRQILGQGPELLVQFQDESVVDDSQLPKDRFSAERLKGVDSTLKIQPAELGDSAMYLCASSRQLLNTEAFFGQGTRLTVV.

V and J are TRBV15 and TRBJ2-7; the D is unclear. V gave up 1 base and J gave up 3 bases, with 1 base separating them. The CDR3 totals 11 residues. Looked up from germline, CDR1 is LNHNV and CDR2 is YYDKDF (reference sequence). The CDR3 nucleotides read TGTGCCACCAGCAGAGGCTACGAGCAGTACTTC. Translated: CATSRGYEQYF.

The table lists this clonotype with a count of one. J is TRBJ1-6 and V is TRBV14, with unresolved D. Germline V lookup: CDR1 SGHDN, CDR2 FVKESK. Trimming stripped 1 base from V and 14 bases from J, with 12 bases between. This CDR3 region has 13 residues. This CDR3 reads CASSQGVVQALHF. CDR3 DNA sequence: TGTGCCAGCAGCCAAGGGGTGGTTCAGGCCCTCCACTTT.

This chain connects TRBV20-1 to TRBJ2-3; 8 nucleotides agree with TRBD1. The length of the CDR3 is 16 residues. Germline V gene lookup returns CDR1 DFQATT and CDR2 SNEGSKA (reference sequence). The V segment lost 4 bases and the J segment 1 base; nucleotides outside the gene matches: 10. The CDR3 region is CSATSPDRGGTDTQYF. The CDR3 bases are TGCAGTGCTACCTCTCCCGACAGGGGCGGCACAGATACGCAGTATTTT.

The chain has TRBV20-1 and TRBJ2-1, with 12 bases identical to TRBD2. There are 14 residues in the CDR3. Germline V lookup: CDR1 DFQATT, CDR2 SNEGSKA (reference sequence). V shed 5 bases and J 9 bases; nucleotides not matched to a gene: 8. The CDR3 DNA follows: TGCAGTGCTTCGGGGCTAGCGGGGGGGCTTGAGCAGTTCTTC. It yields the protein CSASGLAGGLEQFF.

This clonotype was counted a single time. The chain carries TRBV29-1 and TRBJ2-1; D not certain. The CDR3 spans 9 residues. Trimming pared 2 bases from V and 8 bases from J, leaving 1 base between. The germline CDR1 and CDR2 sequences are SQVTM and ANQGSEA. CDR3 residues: CSVEYEQFF. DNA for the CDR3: TGCAGCGTTGAATATGAGCAGTTCTTC.

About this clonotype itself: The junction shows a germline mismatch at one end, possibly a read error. CDR3 bases: TGCAGCGTTGTAGAGACCCAAGATACCCAGTACTTC. It codes for CSVVETQDTQYF. The J gene is TRBJ2-5, the V gene TRBV29-1; no definite D call. CDR1 and CDR2 from the germline V gene are SQVTM and ANQGSEA. The CDR3 runs to 12 residues.

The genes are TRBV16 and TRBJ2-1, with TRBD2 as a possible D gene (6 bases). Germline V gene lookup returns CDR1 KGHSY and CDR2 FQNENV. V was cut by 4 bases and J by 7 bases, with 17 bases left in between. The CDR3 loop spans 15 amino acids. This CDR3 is CASSLWGVSANEQFF. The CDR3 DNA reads TGTGCCAGCAGCCTATGGGGGGTTTCGGCGAATGAGCAGTTCTTC.

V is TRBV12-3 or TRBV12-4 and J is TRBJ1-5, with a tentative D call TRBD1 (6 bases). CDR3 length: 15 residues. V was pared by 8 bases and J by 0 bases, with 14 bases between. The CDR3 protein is CASAPDRHSNQPQHF. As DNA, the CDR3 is TGTGCCAGCGCGCCGGACAGACATAGCAATCAGCCCCAGCATTTT.

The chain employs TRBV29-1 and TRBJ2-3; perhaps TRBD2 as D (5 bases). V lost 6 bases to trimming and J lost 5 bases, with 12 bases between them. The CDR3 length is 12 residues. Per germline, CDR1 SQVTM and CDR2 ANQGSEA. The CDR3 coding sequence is TGCAGCGTAGCGGACGGGCAAGATACGCAGTATTTT. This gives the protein CSVADGQDTQYF.

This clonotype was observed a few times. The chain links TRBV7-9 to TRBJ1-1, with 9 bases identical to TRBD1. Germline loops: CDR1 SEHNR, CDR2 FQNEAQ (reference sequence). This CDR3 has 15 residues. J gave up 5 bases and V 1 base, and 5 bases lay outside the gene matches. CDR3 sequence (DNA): TGTGCCAGCAGCTTAGGAGACAGGGGGAATACTGAAGCTTTCTTT. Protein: CASSLGDRGNTEAFF. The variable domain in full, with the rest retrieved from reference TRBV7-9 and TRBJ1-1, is DTGVSQNPRHKITKRGQNVTFRCDPISEHNRLYWYRQTLGQGPEFLTYFQNEAQLEKSRLLSDRFSAERPKGSFSTLEIQRTEQGDSAMYLCASSLGDRGNTEAFFGQGTRLTVV.

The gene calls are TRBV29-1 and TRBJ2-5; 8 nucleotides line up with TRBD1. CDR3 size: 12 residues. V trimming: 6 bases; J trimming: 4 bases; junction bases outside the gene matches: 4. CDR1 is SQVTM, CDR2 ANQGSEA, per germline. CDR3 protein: CSVKQGGETQYF. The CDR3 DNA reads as TGCAGCGTCAAACAGGGGGGAGAGACCCAGTACTTC. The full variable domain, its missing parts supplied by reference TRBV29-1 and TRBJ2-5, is SAVISQKPSRDICQRGTSLTIQCQVDSQVTMMFWYRQQPGQSLTLIATANQGSEATYESGFVIDKFPISRPNLTFSTLTVSNMSPEDSSIYLCSVKQGGETQYFGPGTRLLVL.

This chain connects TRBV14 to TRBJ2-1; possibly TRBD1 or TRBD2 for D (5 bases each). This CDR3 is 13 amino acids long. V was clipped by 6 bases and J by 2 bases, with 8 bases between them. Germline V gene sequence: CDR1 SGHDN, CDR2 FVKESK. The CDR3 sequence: CASRRGPYNEQFF. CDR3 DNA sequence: TGTGCCAGCAGGAGGGGACCCTACAATGAGCAGTTCTTC.

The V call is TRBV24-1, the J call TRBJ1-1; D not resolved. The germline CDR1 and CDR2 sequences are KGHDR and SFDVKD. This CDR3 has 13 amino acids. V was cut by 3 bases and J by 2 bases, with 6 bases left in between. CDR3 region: CATSDGRNTEAFF. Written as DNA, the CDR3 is TGTGCCACCAGTGATGGGAGAAACACTGAAGCTTTCTTT.

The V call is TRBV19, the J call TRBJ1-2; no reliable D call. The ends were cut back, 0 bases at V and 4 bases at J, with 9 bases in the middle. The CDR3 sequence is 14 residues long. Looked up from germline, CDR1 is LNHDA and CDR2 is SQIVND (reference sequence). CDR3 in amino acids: CASSIEAASYGYTF. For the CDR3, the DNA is TGTGCCAGTAGTATAGAAGCAGCGAGCTATGGCTACACCTTC.

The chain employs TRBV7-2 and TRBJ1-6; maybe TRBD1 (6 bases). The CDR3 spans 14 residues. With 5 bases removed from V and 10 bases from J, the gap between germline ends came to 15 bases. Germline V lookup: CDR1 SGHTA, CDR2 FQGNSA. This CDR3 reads CASSPRQGRSPLHF. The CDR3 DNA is TGTGCCAGCAGCCCTCGGCAGGGGCGCTCACCCCTCCACTTT.

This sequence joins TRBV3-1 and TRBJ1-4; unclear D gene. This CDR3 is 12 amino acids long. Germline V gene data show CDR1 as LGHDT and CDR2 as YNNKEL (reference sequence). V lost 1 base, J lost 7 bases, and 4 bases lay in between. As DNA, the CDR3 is TGTGCCAGCAGCCAAGGTGCTGAAAAACTGTTTTTT. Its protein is CASSQGAEKLFF. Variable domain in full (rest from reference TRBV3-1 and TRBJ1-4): DTAVSQTPKYLVTQMGNDKSIKCEQNLGHDTMYWYKQDSKKFLKIMFSYNNKELIINETVPNRFSPKSPDKAHLNLHINSLELGDSAVYFCASSQGAEKLFFGSGTQLSVL.

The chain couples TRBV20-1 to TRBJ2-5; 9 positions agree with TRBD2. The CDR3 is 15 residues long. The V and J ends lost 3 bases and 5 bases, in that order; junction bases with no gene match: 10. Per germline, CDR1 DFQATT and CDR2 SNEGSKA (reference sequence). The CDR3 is CSASLLAGAGETQYF. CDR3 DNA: TGCAGTGCTAGCCTATTAGCGGGGGCCGGGGAGACCCAGTACTTC.

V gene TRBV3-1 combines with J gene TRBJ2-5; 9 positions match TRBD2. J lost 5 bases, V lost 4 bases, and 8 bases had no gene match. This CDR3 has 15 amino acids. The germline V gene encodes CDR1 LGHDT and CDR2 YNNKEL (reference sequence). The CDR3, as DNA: TGTGCCAGCAGCCTACCGGGACTAGCCCCGGAGACCCAGTACTTC. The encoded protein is CASSLPGLAPETQYF.

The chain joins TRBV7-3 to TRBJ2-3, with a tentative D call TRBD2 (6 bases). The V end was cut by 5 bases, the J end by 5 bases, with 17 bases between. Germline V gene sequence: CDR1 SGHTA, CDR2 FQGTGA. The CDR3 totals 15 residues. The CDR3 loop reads CASSLGVAEGDTQYF. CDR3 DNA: TGTGCCAGCAGCCTCGGGGTAGCGGAAGGAGATACGCAGTATTTT.

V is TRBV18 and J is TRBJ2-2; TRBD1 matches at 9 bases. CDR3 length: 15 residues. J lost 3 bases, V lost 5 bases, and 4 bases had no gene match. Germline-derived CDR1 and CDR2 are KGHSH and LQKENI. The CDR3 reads CASSIRTGDTGELFF. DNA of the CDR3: TGTGCCAGCTCAATTAGGACAGGGGACACCGGGGAGCTGTTTTTT.